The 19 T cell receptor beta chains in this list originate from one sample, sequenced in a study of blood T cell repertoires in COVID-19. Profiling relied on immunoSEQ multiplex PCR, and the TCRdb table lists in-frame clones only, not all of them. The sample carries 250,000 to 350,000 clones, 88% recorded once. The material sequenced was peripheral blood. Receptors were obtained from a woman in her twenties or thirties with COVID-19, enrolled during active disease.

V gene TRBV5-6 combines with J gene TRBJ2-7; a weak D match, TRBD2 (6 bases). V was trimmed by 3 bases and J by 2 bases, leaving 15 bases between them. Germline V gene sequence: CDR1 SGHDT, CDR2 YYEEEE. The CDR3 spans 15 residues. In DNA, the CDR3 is TGTGCCAGCAGCTGGCAAGCTAGCGTGCCCTACGAGCAGTACTTC. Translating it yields CASSWQASVPYEQYF.

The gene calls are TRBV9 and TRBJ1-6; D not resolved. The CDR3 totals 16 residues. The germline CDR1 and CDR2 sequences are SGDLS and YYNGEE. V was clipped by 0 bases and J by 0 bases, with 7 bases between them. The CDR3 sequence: CASSVDGSSYNSPLHF. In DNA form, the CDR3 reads TGTGCCAGCAGCGTAGACGGGAGCTCCTATAATTCACCCCTCCACTTT.

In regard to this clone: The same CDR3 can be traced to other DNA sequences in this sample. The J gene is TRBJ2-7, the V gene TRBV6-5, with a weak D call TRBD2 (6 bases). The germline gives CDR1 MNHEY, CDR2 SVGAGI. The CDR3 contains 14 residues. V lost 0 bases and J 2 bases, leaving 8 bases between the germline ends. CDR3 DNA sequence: TGTGCCAGCAGTTACTCTCGGGGGACCTACGAGCAGTACTTC. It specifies CASSYSRGTYEQYF.

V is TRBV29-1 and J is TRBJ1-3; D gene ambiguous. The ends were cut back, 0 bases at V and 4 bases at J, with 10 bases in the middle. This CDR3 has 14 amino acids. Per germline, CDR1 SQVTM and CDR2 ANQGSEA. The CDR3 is CSVEDQEAGNTIYF. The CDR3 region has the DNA TGCAGCGTTGAAGATCAGGAAGCCGGAAACACCATATATTTT. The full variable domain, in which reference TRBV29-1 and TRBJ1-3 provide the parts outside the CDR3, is SAVISQKPSRDICQRGTSLTIQCQVDSQVTMMFWYRQQPGQSLTLIATANQGSEATYESGFVIDKFPISRPNLTFSTLTVSNMSPEDSSIYLCSVEDQEAGNTIYFGEGSWLTVV.

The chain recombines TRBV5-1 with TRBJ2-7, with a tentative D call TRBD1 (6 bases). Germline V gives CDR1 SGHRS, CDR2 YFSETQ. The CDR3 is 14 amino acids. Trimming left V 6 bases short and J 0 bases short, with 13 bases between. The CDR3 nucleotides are TGCGCCAGCACCCGGGACATTTACTCCTACGAGCAGTACTTC. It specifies CASTRDIYSYEQYF.

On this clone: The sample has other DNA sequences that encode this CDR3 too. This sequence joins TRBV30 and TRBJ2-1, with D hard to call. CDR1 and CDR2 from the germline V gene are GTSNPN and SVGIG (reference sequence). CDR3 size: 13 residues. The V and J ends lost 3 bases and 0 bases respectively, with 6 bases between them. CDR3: CAWSASSYNEQFF. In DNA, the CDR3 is TGTGCCTGGAGCGCCAGCTCCTACAATGAGCAGTTCTTC.

The CDR3 region has the DNA TGTGCCTGGAGAGCCCAGAACACCGGGGAGCTGTTTTTT. It is translated as CAWRAQNTGELFF. The chain uses TRBV30 and TRBJ2-2; D is ambiguous. Germline values: CDR1 GTSNPN, CDR2 SVGIG (reference sequence). V was trimmed by 3 bases and J by 1 base, leaving 6 bases between them. This CDR3 contains 13 residues.

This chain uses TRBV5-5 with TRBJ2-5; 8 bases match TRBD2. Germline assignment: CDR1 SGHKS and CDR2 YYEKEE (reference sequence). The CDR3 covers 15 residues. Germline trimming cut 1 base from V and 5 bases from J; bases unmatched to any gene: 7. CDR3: CASSLRSGSGETQYF. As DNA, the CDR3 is TGTGCCAGCAGCTTGAGGAGCGGGAGTGGGGAGACCCAGTACTTC.

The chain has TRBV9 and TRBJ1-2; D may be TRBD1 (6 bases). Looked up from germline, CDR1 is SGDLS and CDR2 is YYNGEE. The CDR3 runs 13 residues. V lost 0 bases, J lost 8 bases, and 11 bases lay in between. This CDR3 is CASSVGRGGGYTF. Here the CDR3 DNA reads TGTGCCAGCAGCGTAGGTAGAGGGGGAGGCTACACCTTC. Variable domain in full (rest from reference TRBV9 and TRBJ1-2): DSGVTQTPKHLITATGQRVTLRCSPRSGDLSVYWYQQSLDQGLQFLIQYYNGEERAKGNILERFSAQQFPDLHSELNLSSLELGDSALYFCASSVGRGGGYTFGSGTRLTVV.

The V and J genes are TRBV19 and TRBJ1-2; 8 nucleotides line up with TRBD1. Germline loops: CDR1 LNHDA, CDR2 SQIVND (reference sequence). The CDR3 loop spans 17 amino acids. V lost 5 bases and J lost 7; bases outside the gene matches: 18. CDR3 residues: CASSLRSQTGVISGYTF. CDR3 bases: TGTGCCAGTAGTCTTCGCTCCCAGACAGGGGTAATCTCTGGCTACACCTTC.

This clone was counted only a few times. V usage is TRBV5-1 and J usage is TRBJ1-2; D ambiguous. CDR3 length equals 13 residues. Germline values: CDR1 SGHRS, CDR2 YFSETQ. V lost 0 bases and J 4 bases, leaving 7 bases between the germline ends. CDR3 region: CASSLDQAYGYTF. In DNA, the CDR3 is TGCGCCAGCAGCTTGGACCAGGCCTATGGCTACACCTTC.

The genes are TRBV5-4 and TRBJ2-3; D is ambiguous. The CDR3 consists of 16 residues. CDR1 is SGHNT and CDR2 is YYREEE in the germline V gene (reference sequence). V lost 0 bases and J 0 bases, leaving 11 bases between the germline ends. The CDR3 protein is CASSLGLERSTDTQYF. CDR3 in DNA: TGTGCCAGCAGCTTGGGGCTAGAGCGTAGCACAGATACGCAGTATTTT.

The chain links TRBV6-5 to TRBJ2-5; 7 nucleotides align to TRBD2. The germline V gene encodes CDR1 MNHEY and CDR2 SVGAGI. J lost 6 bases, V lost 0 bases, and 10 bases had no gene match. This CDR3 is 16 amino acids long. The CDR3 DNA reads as TGTGCCAGCAGTTACTCTTCTAGCGGAGTCGTGCAGACCCAGTACTTC. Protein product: CASSYSSSGVVQTQYF.

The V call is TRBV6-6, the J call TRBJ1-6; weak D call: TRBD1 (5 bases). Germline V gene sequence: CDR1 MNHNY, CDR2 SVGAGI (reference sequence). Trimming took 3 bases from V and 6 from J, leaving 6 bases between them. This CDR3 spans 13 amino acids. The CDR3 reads CASSYDSNSPLHF. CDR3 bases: TGTGCCAGCAGTTATGACAGTAATTCACCCCTCCACTTT.

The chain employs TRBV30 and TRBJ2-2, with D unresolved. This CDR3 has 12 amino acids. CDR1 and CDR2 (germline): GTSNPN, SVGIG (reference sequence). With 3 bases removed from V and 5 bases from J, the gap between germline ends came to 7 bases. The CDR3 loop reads CAWSAGTGELFF. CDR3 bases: TGTGCCTGGAGCGCCGGTACCGGGGAGCTGTTTTTT.

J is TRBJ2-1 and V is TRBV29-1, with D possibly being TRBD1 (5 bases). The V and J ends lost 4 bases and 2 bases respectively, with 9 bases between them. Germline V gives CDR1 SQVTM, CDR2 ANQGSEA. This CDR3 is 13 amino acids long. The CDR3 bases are TGCAGCGTTGGGACACGCACCTACAATGAGCAGTTCTTC. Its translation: CSVGTRTYNEQFF.

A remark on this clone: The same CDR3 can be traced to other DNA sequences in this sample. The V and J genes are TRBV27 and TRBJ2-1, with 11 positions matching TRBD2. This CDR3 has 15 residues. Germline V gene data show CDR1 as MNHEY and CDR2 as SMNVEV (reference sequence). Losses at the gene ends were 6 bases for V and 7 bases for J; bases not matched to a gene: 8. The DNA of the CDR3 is TGTGCCAGCAGCTTGGAGACTAGCGGGAAAAATGAGCAGTTCTTC. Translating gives CASSLETSGKNEQFF.

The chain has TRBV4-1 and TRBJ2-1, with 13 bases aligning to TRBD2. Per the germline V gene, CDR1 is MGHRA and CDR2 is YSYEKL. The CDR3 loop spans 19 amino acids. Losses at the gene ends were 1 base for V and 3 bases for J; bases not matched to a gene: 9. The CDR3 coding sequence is TGCGCCAGCAGCCAAGCAGGACTAGCGGGGGAAAACAACTACAATGAGCAGTTCTTC. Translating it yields CASSQAGLAGENNYNEQFF.

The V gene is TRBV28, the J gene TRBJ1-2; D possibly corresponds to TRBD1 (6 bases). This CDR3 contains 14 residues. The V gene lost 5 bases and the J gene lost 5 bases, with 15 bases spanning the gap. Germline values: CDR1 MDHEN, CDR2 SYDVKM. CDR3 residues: CASSPQGRSYGYTF. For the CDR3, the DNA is TGTGCCAGCAGTCCTCAGGGGCGTTCTTATGGCTACACCTTC.